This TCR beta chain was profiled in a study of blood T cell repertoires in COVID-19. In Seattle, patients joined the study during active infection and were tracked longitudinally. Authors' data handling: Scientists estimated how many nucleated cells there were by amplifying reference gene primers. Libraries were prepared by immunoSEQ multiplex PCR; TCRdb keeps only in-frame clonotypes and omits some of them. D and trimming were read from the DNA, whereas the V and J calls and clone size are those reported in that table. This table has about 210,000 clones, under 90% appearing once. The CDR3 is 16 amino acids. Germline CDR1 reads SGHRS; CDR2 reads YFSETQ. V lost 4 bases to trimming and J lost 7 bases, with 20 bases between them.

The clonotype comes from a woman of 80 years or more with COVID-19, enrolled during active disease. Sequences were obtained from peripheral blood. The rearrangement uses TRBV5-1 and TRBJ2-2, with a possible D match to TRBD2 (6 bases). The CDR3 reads CASSPQGGGNGGELFF. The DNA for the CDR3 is TGCGCCAGCAGCCCACAAGGTGGGGGGAATGGCGGGGAGCTGTTTTTT.